A single sample is the source of the 10 T cell receptor beta chains below, sequenced in a study of sequential checkpoint blockade in melanoma. Specified treatment: randomized to nivolumab then ipilimumab (arm A) or the reverse (arm B). Repertoires were generated with immunoSEQ multiplex PCR, while TCRdb's copy carries only in-frame clones and drops some. The table has about 21,000 clones, 75% to 85% seen once. Sample: CD8+ T cells sorted from blood (inferred from file names), taken from a patient given nivolumab and ipilimumab in sequence. Receptors originate from a human donor with melanoma.

The chain carries TRBV6-6 and TRBJ1-2; a possible D gene is TRBD1 (5 bases). Looked up from germline, CDR1 is MNHNY and CDR2 is SVGAGI (reference sequence). The CDR3 extends over 13 amino acids. Trimming took 0 bases from V and 6 from J, leaving 8 bases between them. The chain's CDR3 is CASSYSIGDGYTF. As DNA, the CDR3 is TGTGCCAGCAGTTACTCGATAGGGGATGGCTACACCTTC.

Concerning this clone: The same CDR3 can be traced to other DNA sequences in this sample. The V call is TRBV19, the J call TRBJ1-1; TRBD1 is a possible D gene (6 bases). CDR3 size: 13 residues. The germline V and J ends were trimmed by 5 bases and 1 base, with 8 bases remaining between them. From germline, CDR1 is LNHDA and CDR2 SQIVND (reference sequence). CDR3 residues: CASSATGNTEAFF. In nucleotides, the CDR3 is TGTGCCAGTAGTGCGACAGGGAACACTGAAGCTTTCTTT.

The chain is built from TRBV7-8 and TRBJ2-7; 9 bases fit TRBD1. Germline V gene sequence: CDR1 SGHVS, CDR2 FQNEAQ. With V trimmed by 5 bases and J by 4 bases, 6 bases remained unmatched. This CDR3 is built from 14 residues. The CDR3 DNA sequence: TGTGCCAGCAGCGCCGTGGACAGGGGATACGAGCAGTACTTC. Residues: CASSAVDRGYEQYF.

V and J are TRBV29-1 and TRBJ2-7; D might be TRBD1 (5 bases). V lost 0 bases to trimming and J lost 0 bases, with 12 bases between them. The CDR3 is 15 residues long. Germline values: CDR1 SQVTM, CDR2 ANQGSEA. The CDR3 loop reads CSVEEGMDTSYEQYF. DNA for the CDR3: TGCAGCGTTGAAGAAGGAATGGACACCTCCTACGAGCAGTACTTC.

The chain combines TRBV7-8 with TRBJ1-5, with D maybe TRBD1 (5 bases). The CDR3 covers 16 residues. Trimming took 4 bases from V and 3 from J, leaving 16 bases between them. Germline loops: CDR1 SGHVS, CDR2 FQNEAQ. The CDR3 region has the DNA TGTGCCAGCAGCTCAAGGGGCCGACAGAACAATCAGCCCCAGCATTTT. Its translation: CASSSRGRQNNQPQHF.

The chain recombines TRBV11-2 with TRBJ2-7; D call uncertain. CDR1 and CDR2 (germline): SGHAT, FQNNGV. V was clipped by 6 bases and J by 5 bases, with 11 bases between them. This CDR3 spans 12 amino acids. CDR3 sequence: CASSPPTDEQYF. For the CDR3, the DNA is TGTGCCAGCAGTCCCCCTACGGACGAGCAGTACTTC. Looking up the rest from reference TRBV11-2 and TRBJ2-7 gives the full variable domain: EAGVAQSPRYKIIEKRQSVAFWCNPISGHATLYWYQQILGQGPKLLIQFQNNGVVDDSQLPKDRFSAERLKGVDSTLKIQPAKLEDSAVYLCASSPPTDEQYFGPGTRLTVT.

The CDR3 is CASSPVGTGGLNEKLFF. In nucleotides, the CDR3 is TGTGCCAGCAGCCCCGTAGGTACAGGGGGCTTGAATGAAAAACTGTTTTTT. V and J are TRBV11-2 and TRBJ1-4, with 9 bases aligning to TRBD1. The CDR3 has 17 residues. V was pared by 5 bases and J by 5 bases, with 12 bases of the junction left unmatched. Per the germline V gene, CDR1 is SGHAT and CDR2 is FQNNGV.

The chain couples TRBV11-2 to TRBJ1-1, with D perhaps matching TRBD1 (5 bases). CDR1 and CDR2 (germline): SGHAT, FQNNGV. Trimming took 1 base from V and 5 from J, leaving 8 bases between them. The length of the CDR3 is 13 residues. The CDR3: CASSLGGRTEAFF. Written as DNA, the CDR3 is TGTGCCAGCAGCTTAGGGGGCCGGACTGAAGCTTTCTTT.

The chain employs TRBV29-1 and TRBJ2-7, with 8 bases matching TRBD2. This CDR3 is built from 14 residues. The junction had 5 bases not matched to a gene; V was cut back by 1 base and J by 3 bases. The V gene's germline CDR1 is SQVTM and CDR2 ANQGSEA. CDR3 in amino acids: CSVEGSGENYEQYF. CDR3 nucleotides: TGCAGCGTTGAAGGTAGCGGGGAGAACTACGAGCAGTACTTC.

This chain links TRBV27 with TRBJ2-7; 7 bases are a match to TRBD2. Unmatched junction bases numbered 11, after V lost 1 base and J lost 5 bases. The CDR3 runs to 16 residues. Germline CDR1 MNHEY, CDR2 SMNVEV (reference sequence). The CDR3 protein is CASSLWPSGLPHEQYF. For the CDR3, the DNA is TGTGCCAGCAGTTTATGGCCTAGCGGCCTCCCCCACGAGCAGTACTTC.